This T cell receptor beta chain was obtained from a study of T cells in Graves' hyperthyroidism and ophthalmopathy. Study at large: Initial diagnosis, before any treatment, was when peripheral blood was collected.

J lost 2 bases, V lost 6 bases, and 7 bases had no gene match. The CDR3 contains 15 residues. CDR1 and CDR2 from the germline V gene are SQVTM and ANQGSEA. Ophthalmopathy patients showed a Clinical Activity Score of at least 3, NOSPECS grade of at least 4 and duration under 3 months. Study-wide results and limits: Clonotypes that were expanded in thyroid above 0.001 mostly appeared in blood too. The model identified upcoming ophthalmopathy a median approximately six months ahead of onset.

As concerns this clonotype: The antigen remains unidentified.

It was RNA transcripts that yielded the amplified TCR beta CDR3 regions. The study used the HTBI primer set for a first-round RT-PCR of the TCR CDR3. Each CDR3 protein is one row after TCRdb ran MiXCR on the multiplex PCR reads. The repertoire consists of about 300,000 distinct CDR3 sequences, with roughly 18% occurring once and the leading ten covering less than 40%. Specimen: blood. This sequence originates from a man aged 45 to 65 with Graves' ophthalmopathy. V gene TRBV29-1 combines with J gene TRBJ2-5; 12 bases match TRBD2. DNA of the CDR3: TGCAGCGTCGGACTAGCGGGAAGGGGTCAAGAGACCCAGTACTTC. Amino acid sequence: CSVGLAGRGQETQYF.